This TCR beta chain is from a study of blood T cell repertoires in COVID-19. Study details: Samples of COVID-19 (acute and convalescent) were obtained from the United States, Italy and Spain. Nucleic acid was either cDNA or gDNA, and it came from T cells, B-cell-depleted T cells, or PBMCs.

Original analysis: By means of reference gene primer amplification, nucleated cell counts were estimated. Repertoires were generated with immunoSEQ multiplex PCR, while TCRdb's copy carries only in-frame clones and drops some. V, J and clone size were drawn from that table, and D and trimming were deduced from the DNA. This sample carries about 140,000 clones, 76% of them seen once, and the ten largest clones take 3.5% to 5%. This CDR3 comprises 14 residues. The germline V gene has CDR1 SNHLY and CDR2 FYNNEI. Trimming shortened V by 7 bases and J by 4 bases, and 16 bases separated the two germline ends.

The origin of this receptor is an elderly woman with active or convalescent COVID-19. The chain uses TRBV2 and TRBJ1-1; D remains ambiguous. The material sequenced was peripheral blood. The CDR3 protein is CASILRNRGTEAFF. In DNA form, the CDR3 reads TGTGCCAGCATTCTTCGCAACCGAGGCACTGAAGCTTTCTTT.